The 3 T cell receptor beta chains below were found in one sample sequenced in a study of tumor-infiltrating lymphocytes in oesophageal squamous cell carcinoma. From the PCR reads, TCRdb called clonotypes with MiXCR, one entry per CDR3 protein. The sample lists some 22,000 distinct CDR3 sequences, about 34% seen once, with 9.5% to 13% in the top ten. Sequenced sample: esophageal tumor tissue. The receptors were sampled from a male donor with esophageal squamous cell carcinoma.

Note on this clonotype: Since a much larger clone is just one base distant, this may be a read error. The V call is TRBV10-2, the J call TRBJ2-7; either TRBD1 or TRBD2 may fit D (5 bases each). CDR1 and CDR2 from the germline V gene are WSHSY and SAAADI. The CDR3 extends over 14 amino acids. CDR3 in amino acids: CASSEPGPHYERYF. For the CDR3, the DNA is TGCGCCAGCAGTGAGCCGGGACCGCACTACGAGCGGTACTTC.

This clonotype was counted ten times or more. CDR3 protein: CASSSEGQIYGYTF. The CDR3 nucleotides read TGTGCCAGCAGTTCAGAAGGACAGATCTATGGCTACACCTTC. V usage is TRBV12-3 or TRBV12-4 and J usage is TRBJ1-2; D perhaps matches TRBD1 (6 bases). V was cut by 4 bases and J by 4 bases, with 13 bases left in between. CDR3 size: 14 residues.

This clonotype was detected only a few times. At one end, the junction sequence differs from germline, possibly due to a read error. CDR3: CASSWEGGVGQPQHF. The CDR3, as DNA: TGTGCCAGCAGCTGGGAAGGGGGTGTGGGTCAGCCCCAGCATTTT. V usage is TRBV5-3 and J usage is TRBJ1-5; maybe TRBD1 (6 bases). TRBV5-3 is marked as an open reading frame, function uncertain. The CDR3 sequence is 15 residues long.